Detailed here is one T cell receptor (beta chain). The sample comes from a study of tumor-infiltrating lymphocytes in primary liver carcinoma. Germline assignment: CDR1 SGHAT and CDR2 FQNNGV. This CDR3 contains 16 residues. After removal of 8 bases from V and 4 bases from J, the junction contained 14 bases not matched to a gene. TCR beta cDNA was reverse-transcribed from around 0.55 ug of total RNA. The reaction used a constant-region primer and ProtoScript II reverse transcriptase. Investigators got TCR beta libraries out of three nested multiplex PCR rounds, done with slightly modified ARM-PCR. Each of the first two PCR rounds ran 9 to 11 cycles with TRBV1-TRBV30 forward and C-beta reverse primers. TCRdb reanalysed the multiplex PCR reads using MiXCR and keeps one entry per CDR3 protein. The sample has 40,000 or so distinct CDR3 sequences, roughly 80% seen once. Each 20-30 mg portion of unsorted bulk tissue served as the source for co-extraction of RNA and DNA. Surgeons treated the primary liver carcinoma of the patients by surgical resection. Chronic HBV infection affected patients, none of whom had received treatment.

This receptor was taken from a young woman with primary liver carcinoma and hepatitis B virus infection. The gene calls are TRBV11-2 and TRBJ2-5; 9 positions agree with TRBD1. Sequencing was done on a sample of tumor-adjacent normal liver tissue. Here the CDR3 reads CASGTRTGGARETQYF. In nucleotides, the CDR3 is TGTGCCAGCGGCACGAGAACAGGGGGCGCGAGAGAGACCCAGTACTTC.